This TCR beta chain was profiled in a study of blood T cell repertoires in COVID-19. Whole-study context: From the United States, Italy and Spain came samples of acute and convalescent COVID-19. In each case, the material was cDNA or gDNA derived from T cells, B-cell-depleted T cells, or PBMCs.

In the authors' methods: Reference gene primer amplification in the assay estimated nucleated cell counts. Produced via immunoSEQ multiplex PCR; TCRdb's table is partial and in-frame only. V, J and clone size reflect that table, while D and trimming were determined from the DNA. Here the sample spans 120,000 or so clones, 85% to 90% being singletons. Germline V lookup: CDR1 KGHDR, CDR2 SFDVKD. The length of the CDR3 is 18 residues. Germline trimming cut 0 bases from V and 5 bases from J; bases unmatched to any gene: 12. Sequencing was carried out using peripheral blood. This TCR derives from a woman aged 50 to 60 with active or convalescent COVID-19. This chain links TRBV24-1 with TRBJ2-1; 7 bases are a match to TRBD1. CDR3 sequence reads: CATSDLTLGGGKDNEQFF. CDR3 coding DNA: TGTGCCACCAGTGATTTGACCTTAGGGGGCGGAAAAGACAATGAGCAGTTCTTC.